This passage covers 8 T cell receptor beta chains from one sample sequenced in a study of T cells in localized non-small cell lung cancer. Here immunoSEQ multiplex PCR was the method, and the copy in TCRdb shows in-frame clones only, minus some. The sample has about 40,000 clones; about 90% are singletons. The material sequenced was peripheral blood, taken before any cancer treatment. These receptors came from a man between 40 and 70 years old with stage I lung adenocarcinoma.

This chain joins TRBV12-5 and TRBJ2-5; 7 bases fit TRBD1. There are 16 residues in the CDR3. Germline V gene data show CDR1 as LGHNT and CDR2 as FRNRAP. V lost 1 base, J lost 2 bases, and 7 bases stayed unmatched. The CDR3 region has the DNA TGTGCTAGTGGTTTGGGACAGGGTGGGGGACAAGAGACCCAGTACTTC. This encodes CASGLGQGGGQETQYF.

The chain carries TRBV27 and TRBJ2-7, with no clear D. V lost 3 bases, J lost 5 bases, and 8 bases lay in between. The CDR3 spans 12 residues. The germline V gene encodes CDR1 MNHEY and CDR2 SMNVEV (reference sequence). The CDR3 region is CASSFNGNEQYF. The CDR3 nucleotides read TGTGCCAGCAGTTTTAATGGGAACGAGCAGTACTTC.

The chain uses TRBV18 and TRBJ2-3; 10 bases are a match to TRBD2. J was trimmed by 3 bases and V by 5 bases; bases with no gene match: 2. Germline V gives CDR1 KGHSH, CDR2 LQKENI. This CDR3 comprises 14 residues. The CDR3 loop is CASSISGRTDTQYF. The DNA of the CDR3 is TGTGCCAGCTCAATTAGCGGGAGGACAGATACGCAGTATTTT. The whole variable domain, remainder taken from reference TRBV18 and TRBJ2-3, is NAGVMQNPRHLVRRRGQEARLRCSPMKGHSHVYWYRQLPEEGLKFMVYLQKENIIDESGMPKERFSAEFPKEGPSILRIQQVVRGDSAAYFCASSISGRTDTQYFGPGTRLTVL.

The gene calls are TRBV18 and TRBJ1-1; 7 positions agree with TRBD1. Germline CDR1 reads KGHSH; CDR2 reads LQKENI. Trimming took 3 bases from V and 4 from J; bases not matched to a gene: 5. CDR3 length equals 14 residues. CDR3 nucleotides: TGTGCCAGCTCACCTACGACAGGGATCACTGAAGCTTTCTTT. Its translation is CASSPTTGITEAFF.

This clone has only a few counts. V gene TRBV7-2 combines with J gene TRBJ1-1, with D uncertain. With 3 bases removed from V and 0 bases from J, the gap between germline ends came to 5 bases. Germline CDR1 reads SGHTA; CDR2 reads FQGNSA. The CDR3 contains 13 residues. DNA of the CDR3: TGTGCCAGCAGCTTCTCCGTGAACACTGAAGCTTTCTTT. Encoded protein: CASSFSVNTEAFF.

The chain links TRBV13 to TRBJ1-2, with TRBD1 matching 7 bases. CDR3 length: 17 residues. V lost 4 bases to trimming and J lost 5 bases; unmatched junction nucleotides: 16. Germline V gene sequence: CDR1 PRHDT, CDR2 FYEKMQ (reference sequence). CDR3 region: CASSWGRGAGGDYGYTF. CDR3 bases: TGTGCCAGCAGCTGGGGACGTGGGGCAGGGGGGGATTATGGCTACACCTTC.

The V and J genes are TRBV5-4 and TRBJ2-2; a weak D match, TRBD2 (6 bases). V dropped 4 bases and J dropped 5 bases, with 24 bases sitting between them. There are 18 residues in the CDR3. CDR1 and CDR2 (germline): SGHNT, YYREEE (reference sequence). The CDR3 loop reads CASSPGGDSTAETGELFF. The CDR3 DNA reads as TGTGCCAGCAGCCCAGGAGGGGACTCAACAGCTGAGACCGGGGAGCTGTTTTTT.

The rearrangement joins TRBV11-1 to TRBJ2-5; 11 bases map to TRBD2. V dropped 1 base and J dropped 4; count of bases not matched to a gene: 5. CDR3 length: 16 residues. Germline V gives CDR1 SGHAT, CDR2 FQDESV (reference sequence). CDR3 loop: CASSLGSTSGTETQYF. The CDR3 nucleotides read TGTGCCAGCAGCTTAGGATCGACTAGCGGGACAGAGACCCAGTACTTC.